Following are 29 T cell receptor beta chains from one sample sequenced in a study of beta chain features in type 1 diabetes. The investigators reverse transcribed all of the isolated RNA, so they sequenced expressed TCRB transcripts. The assay was immunoSEQ multiplex PCR, and TCRdb's table has in-frame clones only and misses some. The sample consists of approximately 340,000 clones, about 15% of them appearing once. What was sequenced was naive CD4+ T cells from blood. These receptors were obtained from a woman between 18 and 29 years old in good health.

In its sample, this clone was seen a few times. Here the CDR3 DNA reads TGCAGCGTTGATCTACAGACCCAAGAGACCCAGTACTTC. It specifies CSVDLQTQETQYF. This chain links TRBV29-1 with TRBJ2-5, with D unresolved. The CDR3 runs 13 residues. CDR1 SQVTM and CDR2 ANQGSEA come from the germline V gene. V gave up 3 bases and J gave up 1 base, with 9 bases separating them.

This clone turned up a few times. This sequence joins TRBV10-3 and TRBJ2-1; 8 bases line up with TRBD1. Germline V CDR1 and CDR2: ENHRY, SYGVKD. The ends lost 6 bases at V and 7 bases at J; junction bases unmatched: 8. The CDR3 runs to 14 residues. The CDR3 region has the DNA TGTGCCATCAGGCCGGGACAGGACTCGAATGAGCAGTTCTTC. The encoded protein is CAIRPGQDSNEQFF.

This clone has a handful of counts. The CDR3 reads CASSVQLQGSGGYTF. The CDR3, as DNA: TGTGCCAGCAGCGTCCAATTACAGGGTTCGGGTGGCTACACCTTC. The chain has TRBV7-2 and TRBJ1-2, with a weak D call TRBD1 (6 bases). V lost 5 bases to trimming and J lost 7 bases, with 20 bases between them. There are 15 residues in the CDR3. CDR1 is SGHTA, CDR2 FQGNSA, per germline.

The chain is built from TRBV9 and TRBJ2-3, with D possibly being TRBD2 (7 bases). From germline, CDR1 is SGDLS and CDR2 YYNGEE. V lost 3 bases and J lost 1, with 12 bases in between. The CDR3 extends over 15 amino acids. The CDR3 nucleotides read TGTGCCAGCAGCGACAGGGAGGGGGGCACAGATACGCAGTATTTT. Its protein is CASSDREGGTDTQYF.

The chain recombines TRBV7-2 with TRBJ2-3; D possibly corresponds to TRBD2 (5 bases). CDR3 length equals 14 residues. Per the germline V gene, CDR1 is SGHTA and CDR2 is FQGNSA. Trimming stripped 5 bases from V and 0 bases from J, with 9 bases between. CDR3 sequence reads: CASSRSGSTDTQYF. The CDR3 region has the DNA TGTGCCAGCAGCAGAAGCGGAAGCACAGATACGCAGTATTTT.

This clone has only a few counts. The CDR3 is CAISGKDDVWGEQFF. CDR3 DNA: TGTGCCATCAGTGGCAAGGACGACGTCTGGGGCGAGCAGTTCTTC. The chain combines TRBV10-3 with TRBJ2-1; D might be TRBD1 (5 bases). Trimming took 4 bases from V and 10 from J, leaving 20 bases between them. This CDR3 contains 15 residues. Germline V gene sequence: CDR1 ENHRY, CDR2 SYGVKD.

J is TRBJ1-4 and V is TRBV29-1; D not certain. The V end was cut by 5 bases, the J end by 8 bases, with 12 bases between. Germline V gene lookup returns CDR1 SQVTM and CDR2 ANQGSEA. The CDR3 spans 12 residues. As DNA, the CDR3 is TGCAGCGTTCTAGGAGAACGGGAAAAACTGTTTTTT. Amino acids: CSVLGEREKLFF.

The chain links TRBV7-9 to TRBJ2-3; weak D call: TRBD2 (6 bases). V was trimmed by 2 bases and J by 3 bases, leaving 12 bases between them. The CDR3 contains 15 residues. Germline V gene data show CDR1 as SEHNR and CDR2 as FQNEAQ (reference sequence). The chain's CDR3 is CASSLFAGLTDTQYF. In DNA form, the CDR3 reads TGTGCCAGCAGCTTATTTGCGGGGCTGACAGATACGCAGTATTTT.

This clone has more than one count but fewer than ten. The chain joins TRBV2 to TRBJ2-7; D gene uncertain. Germline CDR1 SNHLY, CDR2 FYNNEI. CDR3 length: 12 amino acids. V dropped 8 bases and J dropped 4 bases, with 12 bases sitting between them. The CDR3 DNA reads as TGTGCCAGCGGGCCGCAGCTATACGAGCAGTACTTC. Its protein is CASGPQLYEQYF.

This clone has a handful of counts. The chain has TRBV15 and TRBJ2-1, with no clear D. This CDR3 contains 15 residues. Per the germline V gene, CDR1 is LNHNV and CDR2 is YYDKDF (reference sequence). Trimming left V 0 bases short and J 4 bases short, with 10 bases between. DNA of the CDR3: TGTGCCACCAGCAGAGATCTCGGGTGGTACAATGAGCAGTTCTTC. It yields the protein CATSRDLGWYNEQFF.

The V and J genes are TRBV28 and TRBJ2-1; maybe TRBD1 (7 bases). CDR3 length: 14 amino acids. V lost 2 bases and J 7 bases, leaving 12 bases between the germline ends. Germline values: CDR1 MDHEN, CDR2 SYDVKM. The CDR3 sequence is CASSLRTGGNEQFF. The CDR3 DNA is TGTGCCAGCAGTTTAAGGACAGGAGGGAATGAGCAGTTCTTC.

This clone was observed a handful of times. The V call is TRBV7-2, the J call TRBJ2-7; maybe TRBD2 (5 bases). Deletions cut 5 bases from V and 1 base from J, with 9 bases between. This CDR3 contains 13 residues. Germline V lookup: CDR1 SGHTA, CDR2 FQGNSA. The CDR3, as DNA: TGTGCCAGCAGCCCCCGGGAATCCTACGAGCAGTACTTC. This codes for CASSPRESYEQYF.

This clone was counted between two and nine times. The chain recombines TRBV6-5 with TRBJ2-1, with 9 bases fitting TRBD2. J gave up 7 bases and V 2 bases, and 9 bases lay outside the gene matches. CDR3 length: 16 residues. Germline CDR1 MNHEY, CDR2 SVGAGI. DNA for the CDR3: TGTGCCAGCAGTTACATGCGGGGGGGGAAAGGGAATGAGCAGTTCTTC. Residues: CASSYMRGGKGNEQFF.

This clone was found a few times. The chain recombines TRBV11-1 with TRBJ2-1; maybe TRBD1 (5 bases). The length of the CDR3 is 14 residues. Germline CDR1 SGHAT, CDR2 FQDESV (reference sequence). V lost 5 bases to trimming and J lost 6 bases, with 14 bases between them. The CDR3: CASSPPSRGNEQFF. For the CDR3, the DNA is TGTGCCAGCAGCCCCCCGTCTAGGGGCAATGAGCAGTTCTTC.

This rearrangement joins TRBV28 to TRBJ2-1, with D possibly TRBD2 on 6 matching bases. The germline V gene encodes CDR1 MDHEN and CDR2 SYDVKM. This CDR3 spans 18 amino acids. Trimming took off 4 bases at V and 3 bases at J, with 22 bases between the two ends. This chain's CDR3 is CASSSPGGDRGGYNEQFF. Written as DNA, the CDR3 is TGTGCCAGCAGTTCTCCAGGCGGGGATCGAGGAGGCTACAATGAGCAGTTCTTC.

This rearrangement joins TRBV9 to TRBJ2-1; no clear D gene. Germline V gene lookup returns CDR1 SGDLS and CDR2 YYNGEE. Trimming stripped 1 base from V and 8 bases from J, with 4 bases between. This CDR3 is 11 amino acids long. In DNA, the CDR3 is TGTGCCAGCAGCGTAACATATGAGCAGTTCTTC. It specifies CASSVTYEQFF. Full variable domain (rest looked up from reference TRBV9 and TRBJ2-1): DSGVTQTPKHLITATGQRVTLRCSPRSGDLSVYWYQQSLDQGLQFLIQYYNGEERAKGNILERFSAQQFPDLHSELNLSSLELGDSALYFCASSVTYEQFFGPGTRLTVL.

This clone was counted a few times. The chain links TRBV27 to TRBJ1-4; tentative D call: TRBD1 (5 bases). The CDR3 covers 13 residues. Germline V CDR1 and CDR2: MNHEY, SMNVEV (reference sequence). Trimming took 5 bases from V and 8 from J, leaving 12 bases between them. The CDR3 sequence: CASSLRVLEKLFF. In nucleotides, the CDR3 is TGTGCCAGCAGTCTCAGGGTTCTCGAAAAACTGTTTTTT.

The table lists this clone with a few counts. This chain connects TRBV20-1 to TRBJ1-2; D gene unclear. This CDR3 comprises 11 residues. The germline V gene has CDR1 DFQATT and CDR2 SNEGSKA (reference sequence). The DNA for the CDR3 is TGCAGCTCGGAGCGGGGATATGGCTACACCTTC. Its protein product is CSSERGYGYTF.

This clone came up a few times. The rearrangement joins TRBV5-1 to TRBJ2-7; D gene unclear. From germline, CDR1 is SGHRS and CDR2 YFSETQ. CDR3 length: 14 amino acids. The V and J ends lost 2 bases and 3 bases respectively, with 12 bases between them. CDR3: CASSFGQRYYEQYF. The CDR3, as DNA: TGCGCCAGCAGCTTCGGCCAGAGGTACTACGAGCAGTACTTC.

This clone was seen more than once but under ten times. The J gene is TRBJ2-5, the V gene TRBV19, with a weak D call TRBD2 (5 bases). Trimming cost V 3 bases and J 5 bases, with 10 bases left between them. The CDR3 extends over 13 amino acids. The germline V gene encodes CDR1 LNHDA and CDR2 SQIVND (reference sequence). CDR3 region: CASSMVGGETQYF. The CDR3 DNA sequence: TGTGCCAGTAGTATGGTAGGAGGCGAGACCCAGTACTTC.

In this sample, this clone turned up a few times. The V call is TRBV30, the J call TRBJ1-3; D is unclear. Per the germline V gene, CDR1 is GTSNPN and CDR2 is SVGIG (reference sequence). The CDR3 contains 11 residues. With 2 bases removed from V and 4 bases from J, the gap between germline ends came to 3 bases. As DNA, the CDR3 is TGTGCCTGGAGTCCAGGAAACACCATATATTTT. Its translation is CAWSPGNTIYF.

V gene TRBV6-1 combines with J gene TRBJ2-6; D perhaps matches TRBD2 (6 bases). The CDR3 runs to 14 residues. Per the germline V gene, CDR1 is MNHNS and CDR2 is SASEGT. V lost 8 bases and J 8 bases, leaving 16 bases between the germline ends. CDR3 amino acids: CASVPQGGTNVLTF. For the CDR3, the DNA is TGTGCCAGCGTGCCGCAGGGAGGCACCAACGTCCTGACTTTC.

This chain links TRBV27 with TRBJ2-7; 10 bases line up with TRBD2. Unmatched junction bases numbered 4, after V lost 5 bases and J lost 0 bases. This CDR3 has 15 residues. The V gene's germline CDR1 is MNHEY and CDR2 SMNVEV (reference sequence). The chain's CDR3 is CASSQTSGNSYEQYF. The DNA of the CDR3 is TGTGCCAGCAGTCAAACTAGCGGGAACTCCTACGAGCAGTACTTC.

The chain has TRBV5-1 and TRBJ2-7; 8 bases match TRBD1. Per the germline V gene, CDR1 is SGHRS and CDR2 is YFSETQ. The CDR3 consists of 15 residues. The ends lost 5 bases at V and 0 bases at J; junction bases unmatched: 7. The CDR3 loop is CASRGDRSHSYEQYF. CDR3 DNA: TGCGCCAGCAGGGGGGACAGGTCCCACTCCTACGAGCAGTACTTC.

This chain joins TRBV9 and TRBJ2-5; a possible D gene is TRBD2 (6 bases). Germline V CDR1 and CDR2: SGDLS, YYNGEE. The CDR3 runs 14 residues. With 3 bases removed from V and 5 bases from J, the gap between germline ends came to 14 bases. The chain's CDR3 is CASSAGTGVETQYF. The CDR3 DNA reads TGTGCCAGCAGCGCCGGGACTGGGGTGGAGACCCAGTACTTC.

This chain joins TRBV7-6 and TRBJ2-5, with a weak D call TRBD1 (6 bases). The germline gives CDR1 SGHVS, CDR2 FNYEAQ. Trimming shortened V by 5 bases and J by 5 bases, and 18 bases separated the two germline ends. The CDR3 contains 15 residues. The CDR3, as DNA: TGTGCCAGCAGCCCAGGGGCCTCCAGGGCGGAGACCCAGTACTTC. Its translation: CASSPGASRAETQYF.

The chain links TRBV9 to TRBJ2-1, with D perhaps TRBD1 (5 bases). Trimming cost V 1 base and J 7 bases, with 9 bases left between them. Germline values: CDR1 SGDLS, CDR2 YYNGEE. The length of the CDR3 is 13 residues. CDR3 DNA sequence: TGTGCCAGCAGCGTACTGGGGCTTAATGAGCAGTTCTTC. It translates to CASSVLGLNEQFF.

This clone was seen once. V gene TRBV28 combines with J gene TRBJ2-3; 9 bases match TRBD2. After removal of 10 bases from V and 1 base from J, the junction contained 3 bases not matched to a gene. From germline, CDR1 is MDHEN and CDR2 SYDVKM. CDR3 size: 13 residues. This chain's CDR3 is CANRLAGTDTQYF. The CDR3, as DNA: TGTGCCAACAGACTAGCGGGCACAGATACGCAGTATTTT.

The rearrangement links TRBV4-1 to TRBJ1-2, with TRBD1 identical over 9 bases. CDR1 and CDR2 from the germline V gene are MGHRA and YSYEKL. Germline trimming cut 6 bases from V and 8 bases from J; bases unmatched to any gene: 13. The CDR3 has 15 residues. CDR3 DNA sequence: TGCGCCAGCAGATACTGGGACAGGGATTTGGAGGGCTACACCTTC. It specifies CASRYWDRDLEGYTF.